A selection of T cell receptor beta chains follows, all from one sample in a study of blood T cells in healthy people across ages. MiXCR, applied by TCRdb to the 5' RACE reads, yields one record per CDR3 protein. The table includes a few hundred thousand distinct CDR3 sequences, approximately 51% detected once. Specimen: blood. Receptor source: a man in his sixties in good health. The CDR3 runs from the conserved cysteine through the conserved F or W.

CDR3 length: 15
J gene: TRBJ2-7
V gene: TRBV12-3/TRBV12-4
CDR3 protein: CASSLSGGASYEQYF

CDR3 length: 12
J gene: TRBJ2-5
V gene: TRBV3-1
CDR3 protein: CASSQDIVTQYF

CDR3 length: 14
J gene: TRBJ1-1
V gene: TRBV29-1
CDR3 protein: CSVVTGQWRTEAFF

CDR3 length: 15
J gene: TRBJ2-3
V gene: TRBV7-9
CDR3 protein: CASSLDGDRTDTQYF

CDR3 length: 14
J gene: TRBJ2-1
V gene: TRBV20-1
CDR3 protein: CSARDWSSPPEQFF

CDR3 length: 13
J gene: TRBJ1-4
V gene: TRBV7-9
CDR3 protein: CVLADEINEKLFF

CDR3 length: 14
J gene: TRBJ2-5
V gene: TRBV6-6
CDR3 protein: CASSYEVMGETQYF

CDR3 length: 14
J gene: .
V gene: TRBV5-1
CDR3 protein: CASRRDGPPSEQYF

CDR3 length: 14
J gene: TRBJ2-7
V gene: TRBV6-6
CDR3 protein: CASQRDFVSYEQYF

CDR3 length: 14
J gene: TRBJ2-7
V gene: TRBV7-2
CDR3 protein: CASSPGTSQWEQYF

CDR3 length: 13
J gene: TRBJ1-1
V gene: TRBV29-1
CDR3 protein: CSVASGAGTEAFF

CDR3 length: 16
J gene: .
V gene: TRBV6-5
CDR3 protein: CASSYSSRAGRDEQYF

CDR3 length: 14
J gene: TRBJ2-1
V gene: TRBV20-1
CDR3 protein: CSARVLENYNEQFF

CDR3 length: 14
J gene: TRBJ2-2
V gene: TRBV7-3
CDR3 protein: CASTGGPSTGELFF

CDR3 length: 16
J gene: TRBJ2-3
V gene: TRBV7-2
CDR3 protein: CASSLALQVGTDTQYF

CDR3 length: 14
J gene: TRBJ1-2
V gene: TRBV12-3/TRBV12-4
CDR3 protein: CASSFGTANYGYTF

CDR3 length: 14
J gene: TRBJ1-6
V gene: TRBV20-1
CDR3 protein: CSARRTGDFRTLHF

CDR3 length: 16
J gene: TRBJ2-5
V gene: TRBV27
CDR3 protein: CASSLMGGRRQETQYF

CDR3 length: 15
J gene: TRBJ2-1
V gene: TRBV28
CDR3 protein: CASRPGGGNHNEQFF

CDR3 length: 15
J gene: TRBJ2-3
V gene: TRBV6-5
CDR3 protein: CASSYSTSGPDTQYF

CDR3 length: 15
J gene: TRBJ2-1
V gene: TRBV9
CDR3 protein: CASSDSGGHYNEQFF

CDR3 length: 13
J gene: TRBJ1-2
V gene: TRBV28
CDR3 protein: CASSLRTVGGYTF

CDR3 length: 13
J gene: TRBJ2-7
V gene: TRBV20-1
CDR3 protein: CSATRRRSYEQYF

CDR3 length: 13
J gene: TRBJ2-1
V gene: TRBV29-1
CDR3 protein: CSALAGSYNEQFF

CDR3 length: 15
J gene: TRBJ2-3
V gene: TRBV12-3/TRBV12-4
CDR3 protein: CASSLGKRSTDAQYF

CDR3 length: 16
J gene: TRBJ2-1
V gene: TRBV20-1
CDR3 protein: CSARDRVRGSYNEQFF